These T cell receptor beta chains were read from a single sample in a study of regulatory T cells in long-lasting Graves disease. TCRdb used MiXCR to reprocess the multiplex PCR reads, holding one entry per CDR3 protein. The table shows 400,000 to 500,000 distinct CDR3 sequences, with 21% occurring only once. Sequenced material: peripheral blood mononuclear cells (PBMCs), taken when the disease was refractory, from a patient treated with antithyroid drugs. Receptors originate from a female donor with Graves disease. Each CDR3 is given with its conserved first and last residue. A D gene is named only where the DNA matches it firmly. Part of the rows lack a size; the others show once, few, many or a class for expanded clones.

clone size: many; J gene: TRBJ2-5; V gene: TRBV9; D gene: TRBD1; CDR3 DNA: TGTGCCAGCAGCGCGGGACAGATGAAATGGGAGACCCAGTACTTC; CDR3 protein: CASSAGQMKWETQYF
clone size: many; J gene: TRBJ2-7; V gene: TRBV28; D gene: TRBD2; CDR3 DNA: TGTGCTATACACCGAGGCGGGAGTGGATACGAGCAGTACTTC; CDR3 protein: CAIHRGGSGYEQYF
clone size: .; J gene: TRBJ2-2; V gene: TRBV12-3/TRBV12-4; D gene: .; CDR3 DNA: TGTGCCAGCAGGCTTCGGTGGGCGTCCAACACCGGGGAGCTGTTTTTT; CDR3 protein: CASRLRWASNTGELFF
clone size: many; J gene: TRBJ2-5; V gene: TRBV29-1; D gene: .; CDR3 DNA: TGCAGCGTTGAGAGGGGGATACAAGAGACCCAGTACTTC; CDR3 protein: CSVERGIQETQYF
clone size: many; J gene: TRBJ2-7; V gene: TRBV3-1; D gene: .; CDR3 DNA: TGTGCCAGCAGCCAAGGGGCCCAAGGAGAGCAGTACTTC; CDR3 protein: CASSQGAQGEQYF
clone size: .; J gene: TRBJ2-7; V gene: TRBV7-9; D gene: TRBD1; CDR3 DNA: TGTGCCAGCAGCTTAGGAATCTTAGGGGACAGCGCCTACGAGCAGTACTTC; CDR3 protein: CASSLGILGDSAYEQYF
clone size: many; J gene: TRBJ1-2; V gene: TRBV30; D gene: TRBD1; CDR3 DNA: TGTGCCTGGAGTCTCGGACAGGGTGATGGCTACACCTTC; CDR3 protein: CAWSLGQGDGYTF
clone size: many; J gene: TRBJ2-7; V gene: TRBV10-2; D gene: TRBD1; CDR3 DNA: TGCGCCACGCAATGGACAGGGGGTACCTACGAGCAGTACTTC; CDR3 protein: CATQWTGGTYEQYF
clone size: few; J gene: TRBJ2-5; V gene: TRBV10-3; D gene: .; CDR3 DNA: TGTGCCATCAGTGAGAGGCAGGACCAAGAGACCCAGTACTTC; CDR3 protein: CAISERQDQETQYF
clone size: few; J gene: TRBJ2-2; V gene: TRBV20-1; D gene: .; CDR3 DNA: TGCAGTGCTAGACAGTTACGGGAGTCGGGCGGGGAGCTGTTTTTT; CDR3 protein: CSARQLRESGGELFF
clone size: many; J gene: TRBJ2-7; V gene: TRBV7-6; D gene: TRBD2; CDR3 DNA: TGTGCCAGCAGCTTAACCCCAGCGGGAGGGCCCCACGAGCAGTACTTC; CDR3 protein: CASSLTPAGGPHEQYF
clone size: few; J gene: TRBJ2-3; V gene: TRBV29-1; D gene: TRBD2; CDR3 DNA: TGCAGCGCCGAGGGACTAGCGCGGATTAGCACAGATACGCAGTATTTT; CDR3 protein: CSAEGLARISTDTQYF
clone size: many; J gene: TRBJ1-4; V gene: TRBV29-1; D gene: TRBD1; CDR3 DNA: TGCAGCGCACAGGGGGCGTTACGGGAAAAACTGTTTTTT; CDR3 protein: CSAQGALREKLFF
clone size: many; J gene: TRBJ1-2; V gene: TRBV28; D gene: .; CDR3 DNA: TGTGCCAGCAGTCCCGACAGAACCTTTAACTATGGCTACACCTTC; CDR3 protein: CASSPDRTFNYGYTF
clone size: few; J gene: TRBJ2-1; V gene: TRBV28; D gene: .; CDR3 DNA: TGTGCCAGCACTGGCAGGAACAATGAGCAGTTCTTC; CDR3 protein: CASTGRNNEQFF
clone size: many; J gene: TRBJ2-5; V gene: TRBV20-1; D gene: TRBD1; CDR3 DNA: TGCAGTGCTAGAGATACAGGGGGCGTCTTGGAGACCCAGTACTTC; CDR3 protein: CSARDTGGVLETQYF
clone size: .; J gene: TRBJ1-5; V gene: TRBV5-5; D gene: .; CDR3 DNA: TGTGCCAGCAGCTTGGGGATGGGCGCGGGGCAGCCCCAGCATTTT; CDR3 protein: CASSLGMGAGQPQHF
clone size: .; J gene: TRBJ1-4; V gene: TRBV7-2; D gene: .; CDR3 DNA: TGTGCCAGCAGCGCGGACGACGAAAAACTGTTTTTT; CDR3 protein: CASSADDEKLFF
clone size: .; J gene: TRBJ2-3; V gene: TRBV5-1; D gene: .; CDR3 DNA: TGCGCCAGCAGCTTCTCTGCGGGCACAGATACGCAGTATTTT; CDR3 protein: CASSFSAGTDTQYF
clone size: .; J gene: TRBJ2-6; V gene: TRBV18; D gene: TRBD2; CDR3 DNA: TGTGCCAGCTCACCTCTAGCGGGAGTTTCTGGGGCCAACGTCCTGACTTTC; CDR3 protein: CASSPLAGVSGANVLTF
clone size: many; J gene: TRBJ1-5; V gene: TRBV12-3/TRBV12-4; D gene: .; CDR3 DNA: TGTGCCAGCAGTTTCACCAGTCCCAGCAATCAGCCCCAGCATTTT; CDR3 protein: CASSFTSPSNQPQHF
clone size: many; J gene: TRBJ2-7; V gene: TRBV15; D gene: .; CDR3 DNA: TGTGCCACCAGCAGAGATTCGGGTTTTGGAGGGTACGAGCAGTACTTC; CDR3 protein: CATSRDSGFGGYEQYF
clone size: many; J gene: TRBJ2-7; V gene: TRBV12-3/TRBV12-4; D gene: TRBD1; CDR3 DNA: TGTGCCAGCAGTTCCTCCGGGACAGGTGACGGAGAGCAGTACTTC; CDR3 protein: CASSSSGTGDGEQYF
clone size: few; J gene: TRBJ1-5; V gene: TRBV6-1; D gene: .; CDR3 DNA: TGTGCCACGGGGAGAGGTCAGCCCCAGCATTTT; CDR3 protein: CATGRGQPQHF
clone size: many; J gene: TRBJ1-5; V gene: TRBV10-2; D gene: TRBD1; CDR3 DNA: TGCGCCAGCAGGGATGACAGGGGACAGCCCCAGCATTTT; CDR3 protein: CASRDDRGQPQHF
clone size: many; J gene: TRBJ2-7; V gene: TRBV13; D gene: .; CDR3 DNA: TGTGCCAGCAGCACCCATGGGGGAGGCCCTCCCGAGCAGTACTTC; CDR3 protein: CASSTHGGGPPEQYF
clone size: .; J gene: TRBJ2-1; V gene: TRBV11-2; D gene: .; CDR3 DNA: TGTGCCAGCAGCTTAGGGGGAGGCCATGAGCAGTTCTTC; CDR3 protein: CASSLGGGHEQFF
clone size: many; J gene: TRBJ2-5; V gene: TRBV10-3; D gene: .; CDR3 DNA: TGTGCCATCAGGGGGGGAGAGACCCAGTACTTC; CDR3 protein: CAIRGGETQYF
clone size: few; J gene: TRBJ2-7; V gene: TRBV4-1; D gene: TRBD2; CDR3 DNA: TGCGCCAGCAGCCAAGCAGGGACTAGCGGGAGGGTCTACGAGCAGTACTTC; CDR3 protein: CASSQAGTSGRVYEQYF
clone size: many; J gene: TRBJ2-7; V gene: TRBV28; D gene: .; CDR3 DNA: TGTGCCAGCAGTCCTTACTTCAGGGGTTCTGGATCCGAGCAGTACTTC; CDR3 protein: CASSPYFRGSGSEQYF
clone size: .; J gene: TRBJ2-5; V gene: TRBV19; D gene: .; CDR3 DNA: TGTGCCAGTGGCATGTACCAAGAGACCCAGTACTTC; CDR3 protein: CASGMYQETQYF
clone size: few; J gene: TRBJ1-4; V gene: TRBV9; D gene: .; CDR3 DNA: TGTGCCAGCAGCGTAGGGCCCCAGGGTGGAGAAAAACTGTTTTTT; CDR3 protein: CASSVGPQGGEKLFF
clone size: .; J gene: TRBJ2-5; V gene: TRBV20-1; D gene: .; CDR3 DNA: TGCAGTGCTAGAGACCCGGGATCAGAGACCCAGTACTTC; CDR3 protein: CSARDPGSETQYF
clone size: many; J gene: TRBJ1-1; V gene: TRBV2; D gene: .; CDR3 DNA: TGTGCCAGCAGCAACAGCACCTGGGACCCATTCCTCACTGAAGCTTTCTTT; CDR3 protein: CASSNSTWDPFLTEAFF
clone size: many; J gene: TRBJ2-7; V gene: TRBV7-8; D gene: TRBD2; CDR3 DNA: TGTGCCAGCAGCCCAGAGCGGGGGAGCTCCTACGAGCAGTACTTC; CDR3 protein: CASSPERGSSYEQYF
clone size: many; J gene: TRBJ2-4; V gene: TRBV11-2; D gene: .; CDR3 DNA: TGTGCCAGCAGCCCCCCCGGCGACATTCAGTACTTC; CDR3 protein: CASSPPGDIQYF
clone size: few; J gene: TRBJ2-5; V gene: TRBV20-1; D gene: TRBD1; CDR3 DNA: TGCAGTGCAACAGCCCGGGACAGGGGGCGAGAGACCCAGTACTTC; CDR3 protein: CSATARDRGRETQYF
clone size: .; J gene: TRBJ2-7; V gene: TRBV30; D gene: .; CDR3 DNA: TGTGCCTGGAAGGTGGGCTCCTACGAGCAGTACTTC; CDR3 protein: CAWKVGSYEQYF
clone size: .; J gene: TRBJ2-6; V gene: TRBV15; D gene: .; CDR3 DNA: TGTGCCACCAGCAGAGATTTGGTTGGTTCTGGGGCCAACGTCCTGACTTTC; CDR3 protein: CATSRDLVGSGANVLTF
clone size: many; J gene: TRBJ1-1; V gene: TRBV20-1; D gene: .; CDR3 DNA: TGCAGTGCTCCCGGTCAGGTGGCCACTGAAGCTTTCTTT; CDR3 protein: CSAPGQVATEAFF
clone size: once; J gene: TRBJ2-7; V gene: TRBV7-9; D gene: .; CDR3 DNA: TGTGCCAGCACCCCAAAGGGGTTCGGGGAGCAGTACTTC; CDR3 protein: CASTPKGFGEQYF
clone size: .; J gene: TRBJ2-7; V gene: TRBV5-1; D gene: TRBD1; CDR3 DNA: TGCGCCAGCAGCTTGGGGGGGACAGGGCTATACGAGCAGTACTTC; CDR3 protein: CASSLGGTGLYEQYF
clone size: many; J gene: TRBJ1-5; V gene: TRBV2; D gene: TRBD1; CDR3 DNA: TGTGCCAGCAACCCGGGACAGGGGATTCAGCCCCAGCATTTT; CDR3 protein: CASNPGQGIQPQHF